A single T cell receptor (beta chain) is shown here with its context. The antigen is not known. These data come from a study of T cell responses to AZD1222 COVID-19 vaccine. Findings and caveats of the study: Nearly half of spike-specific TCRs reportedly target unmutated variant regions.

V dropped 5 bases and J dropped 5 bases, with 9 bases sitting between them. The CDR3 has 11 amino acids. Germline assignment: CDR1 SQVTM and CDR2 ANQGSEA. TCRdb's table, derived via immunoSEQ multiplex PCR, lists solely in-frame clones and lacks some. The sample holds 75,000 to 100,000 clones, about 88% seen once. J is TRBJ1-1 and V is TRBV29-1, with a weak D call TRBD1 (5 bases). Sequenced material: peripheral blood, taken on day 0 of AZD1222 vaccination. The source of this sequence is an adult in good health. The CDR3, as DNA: TGCAGCGTTACCAGGGCAACTGAAGCTTTCTTT. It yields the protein CSVTRATEAFF.